Each of the 14 T cell receptor beta chains below was sequenced from the same sample in a study of blood T cell repertoires in COVID-19. The table came from immunoSEQ multiplex PCR; TCRdb's copy has only in-frame clones and leaves some out. The sample contains roughly 150,000 clones, about 84% of which appear only once. The specimen sequenced was PBMCs or T cells enriched from blood (not recorded which). The receptors derive from a man in his forties who had recovered from COVID-19.

Only one count was recorded for this clone. The genes are TRBV30 and TRBJ1-2, with D perhaps TRBD1 (6 bases). Trimming shortened V by 4 bases and J by 9 bases, and 24 bases separated the two germline ends. Germline V lookup: CDR1 GTSNPN, CDR2 SVGIG (reference sequence). This CDR3 spans 15 amino acids. DNA of the CDR3: TGTGCCTGGAAGGGGGAGACGTACACCTTCTTTAGCTACACCTTC. Residues: CAWKGETYTFFSYTF.

J is TRBJ1-1 and V is TRBV10-1; tentative D call: TRBD1 (5 bases). CDR3 length: 15 amino acids. V lost 0 bases, J lost 3 bases, and 11 bases lay in between. Germline CDR1 is WNHNN and CDR2 is SYGVQD (reference sequence). CDR3 nucleotides: TGCGCCAGCAGTGAGTCAGCGGGGGTCCACACTGAAGCTTTCTTT. Translated: CASSESAGVHTEAFF.

The V call is TRBV13, the J call TRBJ2-5; TRBD1 matches at 8 bases. There are 14 residues in the CDR3. Trimming took 6 bases from V and 8 from J; bases not matched to a gene: 11. Germline CDR1 reads PRHDT; CDR2 reads FYEKMQ (reference sequence). In DNA, the CDR3 is TGTGCCAGCAGTCCCGACAGGGGAGTGGAAACCCAGTACTTC. As protein: CASSPDRGVETQYF.

V and J are TRBV24-1 and TRBJ2-3, with D possibly being TRBD1 (6 bases). Trimming shortened V by 5 bases and J by 11 bases, and 16 bases separated the two germline ends. Germline-derived CDR1 and CDR2 are KGHDR and SFDVKD. The CDR3 totals 13 residues. CDR3 DNA sequence: TGTGCCACCAGTGGCTCCGGGACAACTCGGCAGTATTTT. Encoded protein: CATSGSGTTRQYF.

This clone has only a few counts. This chain connects TRBV5-6 to TRBJ1-1; D not certain. The V end was cut by 1 base, the J end by 0 bases, with 7 bases between. CDR3 length: 14 amino acids. Germline V gives CDR1 SGHDT, CDR2 YYEEEE. CDR3 in DNA: TGTGCCAGCAGCTTGAGGCAGGTGAACACTGAAGCTTTCTTT. Protein: CASSLRQVNTEAFF.

This clone was seen once. The V gene is TRBV6-4, the J gene TRBJ2-2; 7 bases match TRBD2. The germline V gene has CDR1 MRHNA and CDR2 SNTAGT. The CDR3 is 19 residues long. The J segment lost 2 bases and the V segment lost 3 bases, leaving 15 bases of the junction unmatched. CDR3 in amino acids: CASSDSPGRWGGNTGELFF. CDR3 coding DNA: TGTGCCAGCAGTGATTCCCCAGGGAGGTGGGGGGGAAACACCGGGGAGCTGTTTTTT.

V and J are TRBV7-2 and TRBJ1-1, with a tentative D call TRBD1 (5 bases). Germline CDR1 SGHTA, CDR2 FQGNSA. The CDR3 extends over 14 amino acids. With 6 bases removed from V and 0 bases from J, the gap between germline ends came to 11 bases. CDR3: CASRLGRVNTEAFF. The CDR3 DNA sequence: TGTGCCAGCAGGTTGGGGCGCGTGAACACTGAAGCTTTCTTT.

The J gene is TRBJ2-7, the V gene TRBV12-3 or TRBV12-4, with D possibly TRBD2 on 5 matching bases. The CDR3 runs to 13 residues. V was shortened by 9 bases and J by 1 base, with 13 bases between the two germline ends. CDR3 sequence (DNA): TGTGCCAGTGGGTGGACTGGTTCCTACGAGCAGTACGTC. This codes for CASGWTGSYEQYV.

This chain links TRBV5-4 with TRBJ2-3, with 8 bases lining up with TRBD2. CDR1 is SGHNT, CDR2 YYREEE, per germline (reference sequence). CDR3 size: 16 residues. The trim removed 4 bases at V and 1 base at J, leaving 8 bases unmatched. The CDR3 region has the DNA TGTGCCAGCAGCCAAGCCGGGGGGGGCCGCACAGATACGCAGTATTTT. Translating gives CASSQAGGGRTDTQYF.

The V gene is TRBV6-5, the J gene TRBJ1-5; a possible D gene is TRBD1 (6 bases). The CDR3 contains 15 residues. Trimming removed 6 bases at V and 0 bases at J, with 12 bases between. Germline CDR1 and CDR2: MNHEY and SVGAGI. The CDR3 bases are TGTGCCAGCAGAGACACAGGGAATAGCAATCAGCCCCAGCATTTT. Translation: CASRDTGNSNQPQHF.

The chain is built from TRBV2 and TRBJ2-4; 9 nucleotides line up with TRBD2. The V segment lost 11 bases and the J segment 7 bases; nucleotides outside the gene matches: 12. The CDR3 runs to 14 residues. Germline CDR1 and CDR2: SNHLY and FYNNEI. CDR3: CACQGGGATNIQYF. DNA of the CDR3: TGTGCCTGCCAGGGCGGGGGGGCTACGAACATTCAGTACTTC.

This clone has just one count. The CDR3 sequence is CASSPGTGAQYV. The CDR3 DNA reads as TGCGCCAGCAGCCCGGGGACAGGGGCGCAGTACGTC. The chain links TRBV5-1 to TRBJ2-7; 10 nucleotides match TRBD1. CDR3 length: 12 residues. Germline CDR1 reads SGHRS; CDR2 reads YFSETQ. V lost 4 bases to trimming and J lost 9 bases; unmatched junction nucleotides: 4.

The genes are TRBV5-5 and TRBJ2-1; 7 bases match TRBD2. After removal of 4 bases from V and 4 bases from J, the junction contained 14 bases not matched to a gene. The CDR3 runs to 17 residues. The germline V gene encodes CDR1 SGHKS and CDR2 YYEKEE (reference sequence). CDR3 loop: CASSLTLSGGTYNEQFF. Written as DNA, the CDR3 is TGTGCCAGCAGCCTTACCCTTTCCGGGGGGACGTACAATGAGCAGTTCTTC.

The chain couples TRBV18 to TRBJ2-7, with unresolved D. The CDR3 runs 12 residues. V was pared by 6 bases and J by 3 bases, with 9 bases between. Germline loops: CDR1 KGHSH, CDR2 LQKENI. The chain's CDR3 is CASSLQDYEQYF. The CDR3 region has the DNA TGTGCCAGCTCGCTCCAGGACTACGAGCAGTACTTC.